This T cell receptor beta chain was profiled in a study of OX40 agonist ivuxolimab in advanced cancers. Whole-study findings and limits: CD8+ T cells were the subset that, on average, had more expanded clones than CD4+. Among the lowest levels of clonal expansion were found in partial responders at 0.1-3.0 mg/kg.

Sequencing was performed with immunoSEQ multiplex PCR; in TCRdb, only in-frame clones are kept and a portion is missing. Here the sample spans 25,000 to 35,000 clones, 65% to 85% being singletons. Sampling of blood occurred at baseline, cycle 4 day 1, and cycle 7 day 1. Concerning this clone: The antigen is undetermined.

The clonotype was recovered from an adult with an advanced solid tumor such as melanoma, head and neck, liver or kidney cancer. The specimen comprised CD4+ or CD8+ T cells sorted from blood, sampled in a trial of the OX40 agonist ivuxolimab.

The CDR3 sequence: CASSVGGSSSYEQYF. In DNA form, the CDR3 reads TGTGCCAGCAGCGTAGGCGGGTCGTCCTCCTACGAGCAGTACTTC. The chain has TRBV9 and TRBJ2-7; tentative D call: TRBD2 (5 bases). In germline, CDR1 is SGDLS, CDR2 YYNGEE. V shed 0 bases and J shed 0 bases, with 10 bases lying between them. This CDR3 is built from 15 residues. The whole variable domain, remainder taken from reference TRBV9 and TRBJ2-7, is DSGVTQTPKHLITATGQRVTLRCSPRSGDLSVYWYQQSLDQGLQFLIQYYNGEERAKGNILERFSAQQFPDLHSELNLSSLELGDSALYFCASSVGGSSSYEQYFGPGTRLTVT.